The 13 T cell receptor beta chains listed next were all sequenced from one sample in a study of CD8 T cells in Susac syndrome. An input of roughly 0.5 to 1 ug of RNA was subjected to reverse transcription using random hexamers. TCRdb reprocessed the immunoSEQ multiplex PCR reads with MiXCR, giving one entry per CDR3 protein. The sample shows roughly 250,000 distinct CDR3 sequences, approximately 95% of them seen only once. The sequenced sample was CD4+ T cells from PBMCs. Receptor source: a human donor with Susac syndrome.

The rearrangement joins TRBV15 to TRBJ2-2, with no clear D. V was pared by 5 bases and J by 8 bases, with 9 bases between. Germline assignment: CDR1 LNHNV and CDR2 YYDKDF (reference sequence). The CDR3 consists of 12 residues. CDR3 in amino acids: CATSPYVGELFF. CDR3 DNA: TGTGCCACCAGCCCTTATGTGGGGGAGCTGTTTTTT.

The chain couples TRBV29-1 to TRBJ1-4; D not resolved. V lost 6 bases and J 4 bases, leaving 12 bases between the germline ends. The CDR3 totals 13 residues. Per germline, CDR1 SQVTM and CDR2 ANQGSEA. Written as DNA, the CDR3 is TGCAGCGTCCAGGATTCCCTTAATGAAAAACTGTTTTTT. Translation gives CSVQDSLNEKLFF.

The chain is built from TRBV29-1 and TRBJ1-3; D is uncertain. V was trimmed by 3 bases and J by 4 bases, leaving 4 bases between them. This CDR3 spans 11 amino acids. Germline assignment: CDR1 SQVTM and CDR2 ANQGSEA. The CDR3 here is CSVESGNTIYF. The CDR3 nucleotides are TGCAGCGTTGAGTCCGGAAACACCATATATTTT. The full variable domain, rest sourced from reference TRBV29-1 and TRBJ1-3, is SAVISQKPSRDICQRGTSLTIQCQVDSQVTMMFWYRQQPGQSLTLIATANQGSEATYESGFVIDKFPISRPNLTFSTLTVSNMSPEDSSIYLCSVESGNTIYFGEGSWLTVV.

V gene TRBV5-1 combines with J gene TRBJ2-1, with 11 bases that match TRBD2. The V and J ends lost 4 bases and 5 bases, in that order; junction bases with no gene match: 8. Germline V gene sequence: CDR1 SGHRS, CDR2 YFSETQ. This CDR3 is 16 amino acids long. The CDR3 here is CASSRPSGGYNNEQFF. The CDR3 DNA follows: TGCGCCAGCAGCAGGCCTAGCGGGGGGTACAACAATGAGCAGTTCTTC.

This rearrangement joins TRBV20-1 to TRBJ1-1; 8 bases agree with TRBD1. J was trimmed by 5 bases and V by 6 bases; bases with no gene match: 8. This CDR3 spans 13 amino acids. Germline CDR1 is DFQATT and CDR2 is SNEGSKA (reference sequence). The CDR3 sequence: CSALQGAGTEAFF. The CDR3 bases are TGCAGTGCCCTCCAGGGGGCAGGTACTGAAGCTTTCTTT.

V and J are TRBV21-1 and TRBJ2-1; the D call of TRBD1 is as the table states it, not checked on the DNA. TRBV21-1 is reported as a pseudogene. The CDR3 runs 14 residues. CDR3 sequence: CASSNPGTLNEQFF. The CDR3 DNA sequence: TGTGCCAGCAGCAACCCTGGGACGCTTAATGAGCAGTTCTTC.

This clonotype has a single count. The chain employs TRBV11-2 and TRBJ1-2; no clear D gene. V lost 0 bases and J 4 bases, leaving 6 bases between the germline ends. CDR1 and CDR2 from the germline V gene are SGHAT and FQNNGV. The CDR3 runs to 13 residues. CDR3 sequence (DNA): TGTGCCAGCAGCTTAGACTGGGGCTATGGCTACACCTTC. The encoded protein is CASSLDWGYGYTF.

The V gene is TRBV3-1, the J gene TRBJ2-5, with 7 nucleotides matching TRBD2. Germline V lookup: CDR1 LGHDT, CDR2 YNNKEL (reference sequence). J gave up 4 bases and V 1 base, and 3 bases lay outside the gene matches. The CDR3 has 14 residues. The CDR3 DNA is TGTGCCAGCAGCCAAGGCGGGAGTGGAGAGACCCAGTACTTC. This gives the protein CASSQGGSGETQYF.

The genes are TRBV20-1 and TRBJ2-5, with D perhaps being TRBD1 or TRBD2 (5 bases each). Per the germline V gene, CDR1 is DFQATT and CDR2 is SNEGSKA (reference sequence). This CDR3 is built from 18 residues. V shed 0 bases and J shed 4 bases, with 24 bases lying between them. The CDR3 bases are TGCAGTGCTAGAGATTCCCCCCCGGGACCGTGGCGCCGAGAGACCCAGTACTTC. Its translation is CSARDSPPGPWRRETQYF.

This chain joins TRBV6-5 and TRBJ2-1, with 12 nucleotides matching TRBD2. CDR3 length equals 15 residues. Germline V gene sequence: CDR1 MNHEY, CDR2 SVGAGI. J gave up 5 bases and V 5 bases, and 4 bases lay outside the gene matches. CDR3 loop: CASSTGLAGNNEQFF. CDR3 coding DNA: TGTGCCAGCAGTACCGGACTAGCGGGGAACAATGAGCAGTTCTTC.

The chain links TRBV10-3 to TRBJ1-5, with TRBD1 matching 10 bases. Germline values: CDR1 ENHRY, CDR2 SYGVKD. The J segment lost 6 bases and the V segment lost 7 bases, leaving 6 bases of the junction unmatched. The CDR3 covers 14 residues. Here the CDR3 reads CAITPDRGVQPQHF. The DNA of the CDR3 is TGTGCCATCACCCCGGACAGGGGGGTTCAGCCCCAGCATTTT.

The genes are TRBV9 and TRBJ2-7; 8 nucleotides align to TRBD1. The V gene's germline CDR1 is SGDLS and CDR2 YYNGEE. V lost 3 bases, J lost 4 bases, and 3 bases stayed unmatched. CDR3 length: 13 amino acids. Written as DNA, the CDR3 is TGTGCCAGCAGCGGGACAGGGCGGTACGAGCAGTACTTC. Amino acids: CASSGTGRYEQYF.

This clonotype was recorded only once. A read error may account for a junction end that differs from germline. The chain combines TRBV7-7 with TRBJ1-1; 7 positions agree with TRBD1. Germline-derived CDR1 and CDR2 are SSHAT and FNYEAQ (reference sequence). The CDR3 is 14 residues long. The CDR3 loop reads CASSLTDRDSEAFF. CDR3 nucleotides: TGTGCTAGCAGCTTAACAGACAGGGATAGTGAAGCTTTCTTT.